This TCR beta chain was obtained from a study of read filtering for tumor transcriptome and immune sequencing. The sample holds many counts of this clonotype. The CDR3 is 12 residues long. Per the germline V gene, CDR1 is ENHRY and CDR2 is SYGVKD. The germline V and J ends were trimmed by 6 bases and 1 base, with 6 bases remaining between them. Molecular barcoded adaptors covering alpha/delta and beta/gamma chains were used on roughly 400 ng RNA. TCRdb fed the reads into MiXCR, producing one record per CDR3 protein. This table holds some 40,000 distinct CDR3 sequences, approximately 14% found once. Material: a population of CD138-negative cells sorted from bone marrow. The rearrangement uses TRBV10-3 and TRBJ1-1; D not certain. The TCR was taken from a donor at least 40 years old with multiple myeloma. The CDR3 DNA follows: TGTGCCATCAGACAGTCGAACACTGAAGCTTTCTTT. It translates to CAIRQSNTEAFF.